The rows below give T cell receptor beta chains drawn from one sample of a study of cytomegalovirus exposure and HLA in healthy donors. Using immunoSEQ multiplex PCR, the repertoire was profiled, and TCRdb retains in-frame clones only, with some absent. The sample holds approximately 37,000 clones, about 80% seen once. Sample: PBMCs. These receptors all stem from a woman in her late teens or twenties in good health and CMV-seropositive. The CDR3 runs from the conserved cysteine through the conserved F or W. D genes are given only for firm matches. The size entry is marked missing in some rows and otherwise reads once, few, many or a size class.

J gene: TRBJ2-7
clone size: NA
V gene: TRBV15
D gene: NA
CDR3 protein: CATSRDDPGSYEQYF
CDR3 DNA: TGTGCCACCAGCAGAGATGACCCAGGGTCCTACGAGCAGTACTTC

J gene: TRBJ2-3
clone size: few
V gene: TRBV6-1
D gene: NA
CDR3 protein: CASSEEMGSGADTQYF
CDR3 DNA: TGTGCCAGCAGTGAAGAGATGGGATCAGGGGCAGATACGCAGTATTTT

J gene: TRBJ2-7
clone size: once
V gene: TRBV7-9
D gene: TRBD1
CDR3 protein: CASSLVTGASYEQYF
CDR3 DNA: TGTGCCAGCAGCTTAGTCACAGGGGCTTCCTACGAGCAGTACTTC

J gene: TRBJ2-7
clone size: NA
V gene: TRBV10-2
D gene: TRBD2
CDR3 protein: CASSTGTSDGEQYF
CDR3 DNA: TGCGCCAGCAGCACCGGGACTAGCGACGGCGAGCAGTACTTC

J gene: TRBJ1-2
clone size: NA
V gene: TRBV6-6
D gene: NA
CDR3 protein: CASAYGQNYGYTF
CDR3 DNA: TGTGCCAGTGCTTATGGACAGAACTATGGCTACACCTTC

J gene: TRBJ2-5
clone size: NA
V gene: TRBV7-3
D gene: TRBD2
CDR3 protein: CASSLSGRATETQYF
CDR3 DNA: TGTGCCAGCAGCTTAAGCGGGAGGGCCACAGAGACCCAGTACTTC

J gene: TRBJ2-7
clone size: NA
V gene: TRBV4-1
D gene: TRBD2
CDR3 protein: CASSQTGTRGDEQYF
CDR3 DNA: TGCGCCAGCAGCCAAACCGGGACTAGAGGCGACGAGCAGTACTTC

J gene: TRBJ2-4
clone size: NA
V gene: TRBV7-9
D gene: TRBD2
CDR3 protein: CASSQRWASGGADKNIQYF
CDR3 DNA: TGTGCCAGCAGCCAACGCTGGGCTAGCGGGGGGGCAGACAAAAACATTCAGTACTTC

J gene: TRBJ2-7
clone size: NA
V gene: TRBV4-1
D gene: NA
CDR3 protein: CASSQTGIREQYF
CDR3 DNA: TGCGCCAGCAGCCAGACAGGTATCCGCGAGCAGTACTTC

J gene: TRBJ2-2
clone size: NA
V gene: TRBV7-2
D gene: TRBD2
CDR3 protein: CASSRTSGRGTGELFF
CDR3 DNA: TGTGCCAGCAGCCGGACTAGCGGGAGAGGTACCGGGGAGCTGTTTTTT

J gene: TRBJ2-3
clone size: NA
V gene: TRBV7-9
D gene: TRBD1
CDR3 protein: CASSVRQGLPDTQYF
CDR3 DNA: TGTGCCAGCAGCGTGAGACAGGGCCTCCCAGATACGCAGTATTTT

J gene: TRBJ1-1
clone size: NA
V gene: TRBV9
D gene: NA
CDR3 protein: CASSPGSTGTEAFF
CDR3 DNA: TGTGCCAGCAGTCCTGGATCCACGGGCACTGAAGCTTTCTTT

J gene: TRBJ2-7
clone size: NA
V gene: TRBV28
D gene: NA
CDR3 protein: CASSSVVLNEQYF
CDR3 DNA: TGTGCCAGCAGTTCGGTGGTACTGAACGAGCAGTACTTC